This paragraph covers one T cell receptor beta chain sequence. No antigen is known for it. This sample was included in a study of Ad26.COV2.S vaccination and SARS-CoV-2 variants. Study-wide results and caveats: In TCR breadth and depth analyses, total T cell responses may have been underestimated.

Germline lookup yields CDR1 SGHAT and CDR2 FQNNGV. Between the trimmed V and J ends, which lost 4 bases and 4 bases, there was a span of 11 bases. CDR3 size: 14 residues. Treatment described: roughly 18 received Ad26.COV2.S at low or high dose, single or two shots; 5 received placebo; per-sample allocation not given. Day 63 after the first vaccine or placebo injection was the time point for sampling. Only in-frame clones appear in the TCRdb table, and some are missing; sequencing was by immunoSEQ multiplex PCR. The repertoire holds about 420,000 clones, with 88% as singletons. The clonotype comes from a person between 18 and 65 years old who received the Ad26.COV2.S COVID-19 vaccine or a placebo. The rearrangement uses TRBV11-2 and TRBJ2-1; D may correspond to TRBD1 or TRBD2 (5 bases each). Specimen: peripheral blood, collected in a trial of Ad26.COV2.S vaccine versus placebo. Written as DNA, the CDR3 is TGTGCCAGCAGCTCCCGGGGCCTTTACAATGAGCAGTTCTTC. Its protein is CASSSRGLYNEQFF.